Shown below are 4 T cell receptor beta chains from a single sample sequenced in a study of OX40 agonist ivuxolimab in advanced cancers. TCRdb's table, derived via immunoSEQ multiplex PCR, lists solely in-frame clones and lacks some. This table holds about 57,000 clones, over 85% found once. Sequencing used CD4+ or CD8+ T cells sorted from blood, obtained in a trial of the OX40 agonist ivuxolimab. These receptors originate from an adult with an advanced solid tumor such as melanoma, head and neck, liver or kidney cancer.

This chain uses TRBV27 with TRBJ2-1; possibly TRBD1 for D (5 bases). The germline V and J ends were trimmed by 2 bases and 0 bases, with 8 bases remaining between them. Germline V gene data show CDR1 as MNHEY and CDR2 as SMNVEV (reference sequence). The CDR3 extends over 15 amino acids. The CDR3 loop reads CASSLDRNSYNEQFF. DNA of the CDR3: TGTGCCAGCAGTTTAGACAGAAACTCCTACAATGAGCAGTTCTTC.

The V gene is TRBV2, the J gene TRBJ2-4; TRBD1 matches 9 bases. In germline, CDR1 is SNHLY, CDR2 FYNNEI. The CDR3 loop spans 15 amino acids. With 6 bases clipped from V and 1 base from J, the junction kept 4 bases outside the gene matches. This CDR3 is CASRGQGLAKNIQYF. CDR3 nucleotide sequence: TGTGCCAGCAGGGGACAGGGACTTGCCAAAAACATTCAGTACTTC.

The chain combines TRBV19 with TRBJ2-4; a weak D match, TRBD2 (5 bases). The CDR3 has 14 amino acids. V was cut by 7 bases and J by 3 bases, with 13 bases left in between. Germline values: CDR1 LNHDA, CDR2 SQIVND (reference sequence). The CDR3 spells CASTPTRGKNIQYF. CDR3 DNA sequence: TGTGCCAGTACTCCTACCCGGGGCAAAAACATTCAGTACTTC.

The rearrangement links TRBV5-4 to TRBJ2-4; 10 bases fit TRBD1. This CDR3 is built from 13 residues. Unmatched junction bases numbered 4, after V lost 4 bases and J lost 9 bases. CDR1 and CDR2 from the germline V gene are SGHNT and YYREEE (reference sequence). CDR3 residues: CASSDGTGVIQYF. The DNA of the CDR3 is TGTGCCAGCAGCGATGGGACAGGGGTCATTCAGTACTTC.